The rows below give T cell receptor beta chains drawn from one sample of a study of T cell changes during pregnancy in multiple sclerosis. Repertoires were generated with immunoSEQ multiplex PCR, while TCRdb's copy carries only in-frame clones and drops some. The data show tens of thousands of clones, more than 90% seen once. The sample was CD8+ T cells from peripheral blood mononuclear cells, taken in the third trimester of pregnancy. These receptors all stem from a female donor with multiple sclerosis, enrolled in a pregnancy study. Both conserved end residues are part of each CDR3. D genes are given only for firm matches. Clone size is not always given. Where it is, it says once, few, many or a class for expanded clones.

V	J	D	size	CDR3	DNA
TRBV4-3	TRBJ1-3	-	once	CASSQVGGGNTIYF	TGCGCCAGCAGCCAAGTTGGAGGGGGAAACACCATATATTTT
TRBV7-3	TRBJ2-2	TRBD1	-	CASSKWDRENTGELFF	TGTGCCAGCAGCAAATGGGACAGGGAGAACACCGGGGAGCTGTTTTTT
TRBV11-2	TRBJ1-1	TRBD1	-	CASSPGTGNTEAFF	TGTGCCAGCAGCCCCGGGACAGGGAACACTGAAGCTTTCTTT
TRBV28	TRBJ2-7	TRBD2	-	CASSSRTSGSSYEQYF	TGTGCCAGCAGTTCCAGGACTAGCGGCAGCTCCTACGAGCAGTACTTC
TRBV15	TRBJ2-3	-	-	CATSRDRDTQYF	TGTGCCACCAGCAGAGACCGAGATACGCAGTATTTT
TRBV6-5	TRBJ2-5	-	-	CASSYSVAGLETQYF	TGTGCCAGCAGTTACTCGGTCGCAGGGTTGGAGACCCAGTACTTC
TRBV29-1	TRBJ2-1	-	-	CSVEEIFSYNEQFF	TGCAGCGTTGAAGAAATCTTCTCCTACAATGAGCAGTTCTTC
TRBV7-9	TRBJ1-6	-	-	CASSLAEGNSPLHF	TGTGCCAGCAGCTTGGCGGAGGGGAATTCACCCCTCCACTTT
TRBV11-1	TRBJ2-3	TRBD2	once	CASSSPGLAVYTDTQYF	TGTGCCAGCAGCTCACCTGGACTAGCGGTATACACAGATACGCAGTATTTT
TRBV6-4	TRBJ2-3	-	-	CASSERLDTDTQYF	TGTGCCAGCAGTGAAAGGCTAGACACAGATACGCAGTATTTT
TRBV4-3	TRBJ1-1	-	-	CASSQDRGVGQLNTEAFF	TGCGCCAGCAGCCAAGATAGAGGGGTCGGACAGCTGAACACTGAAGCTTTCTTT
TRBV11-3	TRBJ1-3	-	-	CASTGAADSGNTIYF	TGTGCCAGCACGGGTGCCGCCGACTCTGGAAACACCATATATTTT
TRBV11-1	TRBJ2-3	-	-	CASSLLQGTDTQYF	TGTGCCAGCAGCTTATTACAGGGAACAGATACGCAGTATTTT
TRBV9	TRBJ2-7	-	-	CASSPGGEQYF	TGTGCCAGCAGCCCCGGCGGGGAGCAGTACTTC
TRBV7-9	TRBJ2-1	TRBD2	-	CASSISGDSYNEQFF	TGTGCCAGCAGCATAAGCGGGGACTCCTACAATGAGCAGTTCTTC
TRBV25-1	TRBJ1-1	TRBD1	few	CASSDPGTGVAFF	TGTGCCAGCAGTGATCCCGGGACAGGGGTAGCTTTCTTT
TRBV9	TRBJ2-7	TRBD2	once	CASSVAGDLPYEQYF	TGTGCCAGCAGCGTTGCGGGAGACTTGCCCTACGAGCAGTACTTC
TRBV27	TRBJ1-4	-	-	CASSLNSHPTNEKLFF	TGTGCCAGCAGCCTTAATTCACACCCAACTAATGAAAAACTGTTTTTT
TRBV28	TRBJ2-7	-	once	CASSDSSYEQYF	TGTGCCAGCAGTGACAGCTCCTACGAGCAGTACTTC
TRBV13	TRBJ2-7	TRBD2	-	CASSPRDYPYEQYF	TGTGCCAGCAGCCCGAGGGACTACCCTTACGAGCAGTACTTC
TRBV28	TRBJ2-7	-	once	CASSPDTDIVYEQYF	TGTGCCAGCAGTCCCGATACGGACATCGTCTACGAGCAGTACTTC
TRBV7-3	TRBJ2-2	TRBD2	once	CASSLGGGFSNTGELFF	TGTGCCAGCAGCCTTGGGGGGGGGTTCTCGAACACCGGGGAGCTGTTTTTT
TRBV30	TRBJ2-7	TRBD2	-	CAWKGLASPNEQYF	TGTGCCTGGAAAGGACTAGCCAGTCCCAACGAGCAGTACTTC
TRBV11-3	TRBJ1-1	-	-	CASSPGLIEAFF	TGTGCCAGCAGCCCGGGACTCATAGAAGCTTTCTTT
TRBV5-1	TRBJ2-7	-	-	CASSLSGYEQYF	TGCGCCAGCAGTTTAAGCGGTTACGAGCAGTACTTC
TRBV4-1	TRBJ2-1	-	-	CASSQEEALSSYNEQFF	TGCGCCAGCAGCCAAGAGGAGGCATTAAGCTCCTACAATGAGCAGTTCTTC
TRBV27	TRBJ2-5	TRBD1	-	CASSPQGVGGPFETQYF	TGTGCCAGCAGTCCCCAAGGTGTAGGGGGCCCATTTGAGACCCAGTACTTC
TRBV6-1	TRBJ2-7	-	-	CAPREDTYEQYF	TGTGCCCCCCGAGAGGACACCTACGAGCAGTACTTC
TRBV6-5	TRBJ2-7	TRBD2	-	CASSFGGSPTYEQYF	TGTGCCAGCAGTTTCGGGGGGTCGCCCACCTACGAGCAGTACTTC
TRBV27	TRBJ1-5	-	-	CASSGNRVQPQHF	TGTGCCAGCAGTGGCAACAGGGTTCAGCCCCAGCATTTT
TRBV6-1	TRBJ2-3	-	once	CASQKVGGRTDTQYF	TGTGCCAGCCAGAAAGTAGGGGGACGCACAGATACGCAGTATTTT
TRBV28	TRBJ2-7	TRBD1	-	CASSPDRERNEQYF	TGTGCCAGCAGCCCGGACAGGGAACGGAACGAGCAGTACTTC
TRBV6-1	TRBJ1-3	TRBD1	-	CASSEEMGQGNTIYF	TGTGCCAGCAGTGAAGAAATGGGACAGGGAAACACCATATATTTT
TRBV7-9	TRBJ2-1	-	-	CASSLGNYNEQFF	TGTGCCAGCAGCTTAGGTAACTACAATGAGCAGTTCTTC